Below, 18 T cell receptor beta chains from the same sample are listed, as sequenced in a study of blood T cell repertoires in COVID-19. Profiled with immunoSEQ multiplex PCR; TCRdb holds only in-frame clones, not every one. The sample yields about 100,000 clones, less than 85% seen once. Sequences were obtained from peripheral blood. The receptors originated from a woman in her 70s with active or convalescent COVID-19.

This clone was seen more than once but under ten times. The genes are TRBV28 and TRBJ1-2; D not certain. The CDR3 consists of 13 residues. Trimming removed 2 bases at V and 0 bases at J, with 4 bases between. Germline V gene sequence: CDR1 MDHEN, CDR2 SYDVKM. Written as DNA, the CDR3 is TGTGCCAGCAGTTTAGAGCCTAACTATGGCTACACCTTC. The encoded protein is CASSLEPNYGYTF.

This clone was picked up one time. The chain recombines TRBV2 with TRBJ1-2; 9 bases agree with TRBD1. Per germline, CDR1 SNHLY and CDR2 FYNNEI. The V and J ends lost 2 bases and 7 bases, in that order; junction bases with no gene match: 8. The CDR3 extends over 15 amino acids. The CDR3 loop reads CASSEPLGQGRGYTF. CDR3 nucleotide sequence: TGTGCCAGCAGTGAACCCCTGGGACAGGGACGTGGCTACACCTTC.

The chain carries TRBV27 and TRBJ2-6; TRBD1 matches at 7 bases. J gave up 0 bases and V 8 bases, and 4 bases lay outside the gene matches. The length of the CDR3 is 15 residues. Germline CDR1 MNHEY, CDR2 SMNVEV (reference sequence). The CDR3: CASGQANSGANVLTF. The CDR3 nucleotides read TGTGCCAGCGGACAGGCGAACTCTGGGGCCAACGTCCTGACTTTC.

The sample holds a few counts of this clone. The J gene is TRBJ2-2, the V gene TRBV6-1, with 10 nucleotides matching TRBD2. Germline CDR1 is MNHNS and CDR2 is SASEGT. CDR3 length: 16 amino acids. The junction had 0 bases not matched to a gene; V was cut back by 1 base and J by 1 base. CDR3 sequence (DNA): TGTGCCAGCAGTGAAGGACTAGCGGGGAACACCGGGGAGCTGTTTTTT. This codes for CASSEGLAGNTGELFF.

The V and J genes are TRBV4-3 and TRBJ2-7, with D possibly matching TRBD2 (6 bases). Germline-derived CDR1 and CDR2 are LGHNA and YSLEER. Trimming left V 5 bases short and J 4 bases short, with 18 bases between. This CDR3 has 15 residues. Here the CDR3 reads CASSVGGTPGYEQYF. The DNA for the CDR3 is TGCGCCAGCAGCGTTGGGGGGACCCCAGGGTACGAGCAGTACTTC.

The chain recombines TRBV12-3 or TRBV12-4 with TRBJ1-1; tentatively, D is TRBD1 (5 bases). The CDR3 has 12 amino acids. Trimming took off 6 bases at V and 8 bases at J, with 13 bases between the two ends. The CDR3 region is CASSRESMEAFF. For the CDR3, the DNA is TGTGCCAGCAGCAGGGAATCAATGGAAGCTTTCTTT.

This chain uses TRBV5-4 with TRBJ1-4; 7 nucleotides line up with TRBD1. The trim removed 5 bases at V and 5 bases at J, leaving 9 bases unmatched. This CDR3 has 15 residues. From germline, CDR1 is SGHNT and CDR2 YYREEE (reference sequence). In DNA, the CDR3 is TGTGCCAGCAGTTTCGCCGGGACAGCGAATGAAAAACTGTTTTTT. It encodes CASSFAGTANEKLFF. Filled out from reference TRBV5-4 and TRBJ1-4, the complete variable domain reads ETGVTQSPTHLIKTRGQQVTLRCSSQSGHNTVSWYQQALGQGPQFIFQYYREEENGRGNFPPRFSGLQFPNYSSELNVNALELDDSALYLCASSFAGTANEKLFFGSGTQLSVL.

The chain combines TRBV5-1 with TRBJ2-5; TRBD1 matches 8 bases. Germline V lookup: CDR1 SGHRS, CDR2 YFSETQ. Trimming at V came to 4 bases and at J to 5 bases, leaving 4 bases not matched to a gene. CDR3 length: 13 amino acids. CDR3 sequence (DNA): TGCGCCAGCAGCCTGGACAGGGTTGAGACCCAGTACTTC. This codes for CASSLDRVETQYF.

In its sample, this clone was seen once. The chain recombines TRBV5-4 with TRBJ2-6, with TRBD2 identical over 8 bases. CDR1 is SGHNT, CDR2 YYREEE, per germline (reference sequence). The V and J ends lost 1 base and 2 bases, in that order; junction bases with no gene match: 2. CDR3 size: 16 residues. This CDR3 reads CASSLSGGTGANVLTF. CDR3 in DNA: TGTGCCAGCAGCTTGTCGGGGGGGACTGGGGCCAACGTCCTGACTTTC.

The V call is TRBV24-1, the J call TRBJ2-2, with a possible D match to TRBD1 (6 bases). V was clipped by 4 bases and J by 0 bases, with 11 bases between them. This CDR3 is 16 amino acids long. Germline V gene data show CDR1 as KGHDR and CDR2 as SFDVKD. CDR3 in DNA: TGTGCCACCAGTGAAAACAGGGTTCCGAACACCGGGGAGCTGTTTTTT. Protein product: CATSENRVPNTGELFF.

This clone was observed a handful of times. The chain has TRBV5-1 and TRBJ1-1; D may be TRBD1 (6 bases). Germline CDR1 reads SGHRS; CDR2 reads YFSETQ. The CDR3 consists of 15 residues. The V and J ends lost 2 bases and 3 bases respectively, with 14 bases between them. In DNA form, the CDR3 reads TGCGCCAGCAGCTTCGGAGCAGGGGTGGACACTGAAGCTTTCTTT. Translating it yields CASSFGAGVDTEAFF.

This clone has a single count. This sequence joins TRBV2 and TRBJ2-1; no definite D call. The germline gives CDR1 SNHLY, CDR2 FYNNEI. Trimming took off 5 bases at V and 6 bases at J, with 8 bases between the two ends. The CDR3 is made up of 12 amino acids. The CDR3 loop is CASSPVSNEQFF. The DNA for the CDR3 is TGTGCCAGCAGTCCAGTATCCAATGAGCAGTTCTTC.

This clone came up a few times. CDR3: CASSPGREDGYTF. The CDR3 DNA reads TGCGCCAGCAGCCCGGGGAGGGAGGATGGCTACACCTTC. The rearrangement links TRBV5-1 to TRBJ1-2; no definite D call. The germline CDR1 and CDR2 sequences are SGHRS and YFSETQ. The CDR3 runs 13 residues. V lost 4 bases and J lost 6, with 13 bases in between. The variable domain in full, with the rest retrieved from reference TRBV5-1 and TRBJ1-2, is KAGVTQTPRYLIKTRGQQVTLSCSPISGHRSVSWYQQTPGQGLQFLFEYFSETQRNKGNFPGRFSGRQFSNSRSEMNVSTLELGDSALYLCASSPGREDGYTFGSGTRLTVV.

V and J are TRBV2 and TRBJ1-5; the D gene is possibly TRBD1 (6 bases). CDR3 size: 13 residues. Trimming removed 10 bases at V and 5 bases at J, with 15 bases between. Germline V lookup: CDR1 SNHLY, CDR2 FYNNEI. The CDR3 sequence is CATAQQGDQPQHF. For the CDR3, the DNA is TGTGCCACCGCCCAACAGGGTGATCAGCCCCAGCATTTT.

The rearrangement links TRBV7-6 to TRBJ2-1; 7 bases are a match to TRBD2. Germline values: CDR1 SGHVS, CDR2 FNYEAQ. The CDR3 is 15 amino acids. V gave up 5 bases and J gave up 2 bases; unmatched junction bases: 6. The CDR3 DNA reads TGTGCCAGCAGCCCAAGCGGGACTACCTACAATGAGCAGTTCTTC. This codes for CASSPSGTTYNEQFF.

This chain joins TRBV5-5 and TRBJ1-5; 10 nucleotides line up with TRBD1. V shed 3 bases, J shed 5 bases, and the junction held 2 bases outside the gene matches. The V gene's germline CDR1 is SGHKS and CDR2 YYEKEE (reference sequence). This CDR3 is 14 amino acids long. CDR3 in amino acids: CASSWTGGDQPQHF. CDR3 in DNA: TGTGCCAGCAGCTGGACAGGGGGTGATCAGCCCCAGCATTTT.

This chain connects TRBV5-6 to TRBJ2-3; D is unclear. The CDR3 is 15 residues long. CDR1 is SGHDT and CDR2 is YYEEEE in the germline V gene. V was trimmed by 1 base and J by 4 bases, leaving 13 bases between them. The CDR3 sequence is CASSLFDLEADTQYF. For the CDR3, the DNA is TGTGCCAGCAGCTTGTTCGACCTAGAGGCAGATACGCAGTATTTT.

The V and J genes are TRBV5-6 and TRBJ1-1; a weak D match, TRBD1 (5 bases). The CDR3 is 15 residues long. V lost 6 bases, J lost 1 base, and 16 bases lay in between. Germline V gene lookup returns CDR1 SGHDT and CDR2 YYEEEE. The CDR3 loop is CASNRQPSTNTEAFF. Here the CDR3 DNA reads TGTGCCAGCAACCGACAGCCATCGACGAACACTGAAGCTTTCTTT.